This TCR beta chain is drawn from a study of T cell changes during pregnancy in multiple sclerosis. The CDR3 runs 13 residues. Germline loops: CDR1 SGHTA, CDR2 FQGTGA. Trimming cost V 5 bases and J 6 bases, with 13 bases left between them. The assay was immunoSEQ multiplex PCR, and TCRdb's table has in-frame clones only and misses some. Of 15,000 to 20,000 clones in the sample, about 83% were seen once. The rearrangement joins TRBV7-3 to TRBJ1-2; D is undetermined. Sequenced here: CD8+ T cells from peripheral blood mononuclear cells, sampled in the second trimester of pregnancy. This clonotype originated in a female donor in good health, enrolled as a control in a pregnancy study. The CDR3 coding sequence is TGTGCCAGCAGCCCCGACGGAGCGAATGGCTACACCTTC. The encoded protein is CASSPDGANGYTF. The variable domain in full, with the rest retrieved from reference TRBV7-3 and TRBJ1-2, is GAGVSQTPSNKVTEKGKYVELRCDPISGHTALYWYRQSLGQGPEFLIYFQGTGAADDSGLPNDRFFAVRPEGSVSTLKIQRTERGDSAVYLCASSPDGANGYTFGSGTRLTVV.